The 8 T cell receptor beta chains below were found in one sample sequenced in a study of T cell changes during pregnancy in multiple sclerosis. Assay: immunoSEQ multiplex PCR; the TCRdb copy retains only in-frame clones and omits some. The sample has 40,000 to 55,000 clones; around 90% are singletons. The material was CD4+ T cells from peripheral blood mononuclear cells, obtained before pregnancy. Receptor source: a female donor with multiple sclerosis, enrolled in a pregnancy study.

The chain carries TRBV7-6 and TRBJ1-5, with D tentatively TRBD1 (6 bases). The V end was cut by 5 bases, the J end by 7 bases, with 18 bases between. Germline CDR1 and CDR2: SGHVS and FNYEAQ. There are 15 residues in the CDR3. The CDR3 loop is CASSLGAGLDQPQHF. DNA for the CDR3: TGTGCCAGCAGCCTGGGGGCAGGTCTCGACCAGCCCCAGCATTTT.

The chain combines TRBV9 with TRBJ2-7; 7 bases are shared with TRBD1. This CDR3 contains 17 residues. Germline V gene data show CDR1 as SGDLS and CDR2 as YYNGEE. V gave up 3 bases and J gave up 0 bases; unmatched junction bases: 12. CDR3 loop: CASSGSHSGTASYEQYF. The DNA for the CDR3 is TGTGCCAGCAGCGGATCACACTCCGGGACAGCCTCCTACGAGCAGTACTTC.

The chain recombines TRBV4-1 with TRBJ2-3; tentative D call: TRBD2 (6 bases). The CDR3 consists of 15 residues. Germline lookup yields CDR1 MGHRA and CDR2 YSYEKL. Trimming left V 4 bases short and J 0 bases short, with 11 bases between. The CDR3, as DNA: TGCGCCAGCAGCCTTCGGGAGTGGAGCACAGATACGCAGTATTTT. Translating it yields CASSLREWSTDTQYF.

V gene TRBV6-1 combines with J gene TRBJ2-2, with 10 bases that match TRBD1. This CDR3 has 14 residues. The junction had 5 bases not matched to a gene; V was cut back by 6 bases and J by 7 bases. From germline, CDR1 is MNHNS and CDR2 SASEGT. The CDR3 sequence: CASRLTGGVGELFF. In DNA form, the CDR3 reads TGTGCCAGCAGATTGACAGGGGGCGTCGGGGAGCTGTTTTTT.

J is TRBJ1-4 and V is TRBV27; D remains ambiguous. The CDR3 consists of 15 residues. Trimming shortened V by 6 bases and J by 5 bases, and 16 bases separated the two germline ends. Germline values: CDR1 MNHEY, CDR2 SMNVEV (reference sequence). The CDR3 reads CASRPRRVLNEKLFF. CDR3 coding DNA: TGTGCCAGCAGACCGAGACGGGTACTCAATGAAAAACTGTTTTTT.

This chain uses TRBV7-3 with TRBJ2-1, with D maybe TRBD2 (6 bases). Looked up from germline, CDR1 is SGHTA and CDR2 is FQGTGA. This CDR3 comprises 12 residues. Trimming pared 1 base from V and 8 bases from J, leaving 6 bases between. CDR3 DNA: TGTGCCAGCAGCTTAAGGGGGGATGAGCAGTTCTTC. Its translation is CASSLRGDEQFF. Variable domain in full (rest from reference TRBV7-3 and TRBJ2-1): GAGVSQTPSNKVTEKGKYVELRCDPISGHTALYWYRQSLGQGPEFLIYFQGTGAADDSGLPNDRFFAVRPEGSVSTLKIQRTERGDSAVYLCASSLRGDEQFFGPGTRLTVL.

The rearrangement links TRBV27 to TRBJ2-6, with 9 bases that match TRBD1. The J segment lost 3 bases and the V segment lost 5 bases, leaving 5 bases of the junction unmatched. From germline, CDR1 is MNHEY and CDR2 SMNVEV (reference sequence). The CDR3 is 16 amino acids. The DNA for the CDR3 is TGTGCCAGCAGTCGGACAGGGGCTGGTGGGGCCAACGTCCTGACTTTC. As protein: CASSRTGAGGANVLTF.

This clone appeared a single time. The chain is built from TRBV5-1 and TRBJ2-7, with a possible D match to TRBD2 (6 bases). Trimming removed 2 bases from V and 6 bases from J, with 18 bases in between. Germline V gene data show CDR1 as SGHRS and CDR2 as YFSETQ. The length of the CDR3 is 15 residues. The CDR3 DNA follows: TGCGCCAGCAGCTTTTTCGGGGGAGAAAGGCGCGAGCAGTACTTC. Protein product: CASSFFGGERREQYF. The variable domain in full, with the rest retrieved from reference TRBV5-1 and TRBJ2-7, is KAGVTQTPRYLIKTRGQQVTLSCSPISGHRSVSWYQQTPGQGLQFLFEYFSETQRNKGNFPGRFSGRQFSNSRSEMNVSTLELGDSALYLCASSFFGGERREQYFGPGTRLTVT.